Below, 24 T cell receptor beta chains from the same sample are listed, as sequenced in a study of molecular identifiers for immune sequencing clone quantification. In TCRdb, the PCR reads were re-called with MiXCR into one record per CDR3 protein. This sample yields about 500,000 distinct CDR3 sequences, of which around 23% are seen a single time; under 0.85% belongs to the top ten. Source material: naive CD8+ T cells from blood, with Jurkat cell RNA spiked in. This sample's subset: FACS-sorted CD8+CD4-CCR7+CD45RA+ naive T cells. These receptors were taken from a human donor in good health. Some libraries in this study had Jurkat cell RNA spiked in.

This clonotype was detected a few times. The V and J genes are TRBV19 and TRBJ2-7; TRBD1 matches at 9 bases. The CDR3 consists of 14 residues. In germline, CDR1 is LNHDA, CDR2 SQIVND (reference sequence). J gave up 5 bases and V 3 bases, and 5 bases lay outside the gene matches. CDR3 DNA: TGTGCCAGTAGTATCACAGGGGGCGTCGACGAGCAGTACTTC. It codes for CASSITGGVDEQYF.

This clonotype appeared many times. The chain's CDR3 is CAWSVADGYTF. In nucleotides, the CDR3 is TGTGCCTGGAGTGTAGCCGATGGCTACACCTTC. The chain recombines TRBV30 with TRBJ1-2, with unresolved D. Germline lookup yields CDR1 GTSNPN and CDR2 SVGIG (reference sequence). The CDR3 consists of 11 residues. The V end was cut by 0 bases, the J end by 6 bases, with 5 bases between.

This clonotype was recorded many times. In DNA, the CDR3 is TGCAGCGTTGAAGATATGGGGCAGGGGCAGTACTTC. Amino acid sequence: CSVEDMGQGQYF. The rearrangement uses TRBV29-1 and TRBJ2-7; a weak D match, TRBD1 (5 bases). CDR1 is SQVTM and CDR2 is ANQGSEA in the germline V gene. Trimming removed 0 bases from V and 9 bases from J, with 12 bases in between. The CDR3 is 12 amino acids.

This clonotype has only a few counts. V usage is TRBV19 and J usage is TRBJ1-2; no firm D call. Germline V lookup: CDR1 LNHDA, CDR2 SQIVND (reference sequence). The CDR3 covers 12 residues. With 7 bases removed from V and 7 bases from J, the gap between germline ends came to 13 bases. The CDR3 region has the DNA TGTGCCAGTAACGAAGGTTTGGGTGGCTACACCTTC. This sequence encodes CASNEGLGGYTF.

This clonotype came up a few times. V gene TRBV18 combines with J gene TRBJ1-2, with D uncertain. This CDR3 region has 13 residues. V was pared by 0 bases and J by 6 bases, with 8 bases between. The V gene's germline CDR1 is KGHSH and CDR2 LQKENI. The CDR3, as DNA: TGTGCCAGCTCACCACCGGAACAGAATGGCTACACCTTC. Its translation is CASSPPEQNGYTF.

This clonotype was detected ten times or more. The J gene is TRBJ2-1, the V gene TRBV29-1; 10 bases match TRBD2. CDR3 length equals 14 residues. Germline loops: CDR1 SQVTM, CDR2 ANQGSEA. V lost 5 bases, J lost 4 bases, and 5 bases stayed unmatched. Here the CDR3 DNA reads TGCAGCGTTATCGGAGCGGGAGGGTACAATGAGCAGTTCTTC. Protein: CSVIGAGGYNEQFF.

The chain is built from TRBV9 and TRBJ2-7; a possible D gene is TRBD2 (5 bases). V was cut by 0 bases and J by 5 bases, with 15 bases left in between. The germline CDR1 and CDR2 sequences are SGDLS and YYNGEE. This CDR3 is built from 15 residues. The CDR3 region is CASSVDSLGAHEQYF. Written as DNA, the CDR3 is TGTGCCAGCAGCGTAGACAGCCTGGGAGCCCACGAGCAGTACTTC.

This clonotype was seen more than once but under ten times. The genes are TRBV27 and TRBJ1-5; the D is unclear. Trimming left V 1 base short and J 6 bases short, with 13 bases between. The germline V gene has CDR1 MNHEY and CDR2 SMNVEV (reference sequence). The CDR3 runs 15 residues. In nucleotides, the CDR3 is TGTGCCAGCAGTTTATTACCCGGGGTCGGTCAGCCCCAGCATTTT. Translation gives CASSLLPGVGQPQHF.

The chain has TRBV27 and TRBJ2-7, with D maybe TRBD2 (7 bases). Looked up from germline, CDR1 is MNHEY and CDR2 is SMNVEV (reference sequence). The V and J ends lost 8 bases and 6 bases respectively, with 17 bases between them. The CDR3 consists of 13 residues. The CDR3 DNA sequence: TGTGCCAGCGGTCCCGGGGGGCTCTGCGAGCAGTACTTC. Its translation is CASGPGGLCEQYF.

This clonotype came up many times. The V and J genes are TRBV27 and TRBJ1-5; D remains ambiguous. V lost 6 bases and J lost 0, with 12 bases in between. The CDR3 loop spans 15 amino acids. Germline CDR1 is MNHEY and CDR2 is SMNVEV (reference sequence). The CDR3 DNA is TGTGCCAGCAGCTTAGCTCCCGATAGCAATCAGCCCCAGCATTTT. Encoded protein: CASSLAPDSNQPQHF.

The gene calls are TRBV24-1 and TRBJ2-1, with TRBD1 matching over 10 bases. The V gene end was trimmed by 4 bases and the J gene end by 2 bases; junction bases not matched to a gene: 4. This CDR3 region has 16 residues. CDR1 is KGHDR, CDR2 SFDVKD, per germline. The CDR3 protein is CATSDWTGGTYNEQFF. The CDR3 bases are TGTGCCACCAGTGACTGGACAGGGGGTACCTACAATGAGCAGTTCTTC.

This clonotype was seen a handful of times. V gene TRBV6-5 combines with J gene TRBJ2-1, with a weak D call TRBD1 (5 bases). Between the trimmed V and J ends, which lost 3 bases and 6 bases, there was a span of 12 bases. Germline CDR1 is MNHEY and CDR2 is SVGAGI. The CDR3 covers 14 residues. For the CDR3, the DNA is TGTGCCAGCAGTTATTTGGGGCCCGGCAATGAGCAGTTCTTC. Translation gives CASSYLGPGNEQFF.

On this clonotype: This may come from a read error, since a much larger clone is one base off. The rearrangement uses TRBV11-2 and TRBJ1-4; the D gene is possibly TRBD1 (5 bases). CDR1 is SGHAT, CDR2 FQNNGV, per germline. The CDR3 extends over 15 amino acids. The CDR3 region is CATSLGLVPNEKLFF. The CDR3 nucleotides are TGTGCCACCAGCCTGGGACTGGTCCCCAATGAAAAACTGTTTTTT.

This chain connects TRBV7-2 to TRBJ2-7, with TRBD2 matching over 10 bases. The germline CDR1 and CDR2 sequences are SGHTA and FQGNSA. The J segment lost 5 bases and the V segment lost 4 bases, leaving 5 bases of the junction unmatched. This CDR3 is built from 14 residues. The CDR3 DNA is TGTGCCAGCAGCTCCGGGACTAGCGTCGACGAGCAGTACTTC. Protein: CASSSGTSVDEQYF. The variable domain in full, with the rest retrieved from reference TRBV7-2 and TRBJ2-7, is GAGVSQSPSNKVTEKGKDVELRCDPISGHTALYWYRQSLGQGLEFLIYFQGNSAPDKSGLPSDRFSAERTGGSVSTLTIQRTQQEDSAVYLCASSSGTSVDEQYFGPGTRLTVT.

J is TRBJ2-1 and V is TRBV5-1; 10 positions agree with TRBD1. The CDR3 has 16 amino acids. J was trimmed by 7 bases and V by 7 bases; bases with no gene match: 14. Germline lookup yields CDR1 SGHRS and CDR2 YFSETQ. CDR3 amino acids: CASGRTGQGLGNEQFF. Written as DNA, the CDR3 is TGCGCCAGCGGCAGGACGGGACAGGGGCTTGGGAATGAGCAGTTCTTC. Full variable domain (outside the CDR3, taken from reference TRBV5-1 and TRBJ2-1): KAGVTQTPRYLIKTRGQQVTLSCSPISGHRSVSWYQQTPGQGLQFLFEYFSETQRNKGNFPGRFSGRQFSNSRSEMNVSTLELGDSALYLCASGRTGQGLGNEQFFGPGTRLTVL.

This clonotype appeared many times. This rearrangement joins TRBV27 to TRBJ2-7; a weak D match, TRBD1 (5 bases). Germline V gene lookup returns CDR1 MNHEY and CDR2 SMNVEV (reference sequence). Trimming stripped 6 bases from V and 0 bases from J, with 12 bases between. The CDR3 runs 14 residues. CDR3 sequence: CASSPTDSSYEQYF. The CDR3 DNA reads TGTGCCAGCAGCCCTACCGACAGCTCCTACGAGCAGTACTTC.

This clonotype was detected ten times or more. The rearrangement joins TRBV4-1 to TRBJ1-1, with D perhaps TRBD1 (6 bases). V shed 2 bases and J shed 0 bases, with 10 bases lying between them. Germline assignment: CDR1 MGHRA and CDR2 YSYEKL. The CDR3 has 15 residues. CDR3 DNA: TGCGCCAGCAGCCAACGACAGGACCTGAACACTGAAGCTTTCTTT. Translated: CASSQRQDLNTEAFF.

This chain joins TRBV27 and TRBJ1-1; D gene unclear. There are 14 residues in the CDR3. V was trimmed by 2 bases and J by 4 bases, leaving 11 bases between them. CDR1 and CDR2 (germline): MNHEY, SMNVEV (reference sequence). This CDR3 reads CASSLGGGITEAFF. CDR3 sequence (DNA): TGTGCCAGCAGTTTAGGAGGAGGGATCACTGAAGCTTTCTTT.

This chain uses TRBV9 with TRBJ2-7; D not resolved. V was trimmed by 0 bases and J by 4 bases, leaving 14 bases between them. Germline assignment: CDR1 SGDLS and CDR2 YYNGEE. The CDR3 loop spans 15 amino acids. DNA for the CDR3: TGTGCCAGCAGCGTAGCCTACGGTGGGTGGTACGAGCAGTACTTC. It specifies CASSVAYGGWYEQYF.

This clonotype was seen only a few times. CDR3: CASSLQNNEQFF. The CDR3 nucleotides read TGTGCCAGCAGCTTGCAGAACAATGAGCAGTTCTTC. The chain carries TRBV5-6 and TRBJ2-1, with D hard to call. Germline V gene sequence: CDR1 SGHDT, CDR2 YYEEEE. CDR3 length: 12 amino acids. The V end was cut by 1 base, the J end by 5 bases, with 4 bases between.

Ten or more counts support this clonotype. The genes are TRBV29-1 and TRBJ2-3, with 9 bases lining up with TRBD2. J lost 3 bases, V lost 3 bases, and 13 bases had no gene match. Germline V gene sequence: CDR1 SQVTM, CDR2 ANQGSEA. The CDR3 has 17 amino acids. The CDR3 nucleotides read TGCAGCGTTGACAACCTGAGGACTAGCGAGCCAACAGATACGCAGTATTTT. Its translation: CSVDNLRTSEPTDTQYF.

The CDR3 is CASSLDAGAETQYF. In nucleotides, the CDR3 is TGTGCCAGCAGCTTAGATGCGGGGGCAGAGACCCAGTACTTC. The V and J genes are TRBV7-2 and TRBJ2-5; a weak D match, TRBD2 (7 bases). This CDR3 contains 14 residues. The germline V gene encodes CDR1 SGHTA and CDR2 FQGNSA. The V gene lost 1 base and the J gene lost 4 bases, with 10 bases spanning the gap. Full variable domain (missing parts from reference TRBV7-2 and TRBJ2-5): GAGVSQSPSNKVTEKGKDVELRCDPISGHTALYWYRQSLGQGLEFLIYFQGNSAPDKSGLPSDRFSAERTGGSVSTLTIQRTQQEDSAVYLCASSLDAGAETQYFGPGTRLLVL.

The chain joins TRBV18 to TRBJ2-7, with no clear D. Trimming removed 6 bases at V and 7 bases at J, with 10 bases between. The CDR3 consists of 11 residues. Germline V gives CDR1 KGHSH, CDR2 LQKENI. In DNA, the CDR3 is TGTGCCAGCTCGCAAGGTGAGGAGCAGTACTTC. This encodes CASSQGEEQYF.

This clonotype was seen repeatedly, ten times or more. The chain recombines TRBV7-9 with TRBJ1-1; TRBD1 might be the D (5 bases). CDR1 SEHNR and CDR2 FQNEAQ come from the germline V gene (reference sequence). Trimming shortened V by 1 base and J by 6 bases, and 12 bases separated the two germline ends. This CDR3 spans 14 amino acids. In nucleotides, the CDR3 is TGTGCCAGCAGCTTAGTGGGAGGGGTTGCTGAAGCTTTCTTT. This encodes CASSLVGGVAEAFF.